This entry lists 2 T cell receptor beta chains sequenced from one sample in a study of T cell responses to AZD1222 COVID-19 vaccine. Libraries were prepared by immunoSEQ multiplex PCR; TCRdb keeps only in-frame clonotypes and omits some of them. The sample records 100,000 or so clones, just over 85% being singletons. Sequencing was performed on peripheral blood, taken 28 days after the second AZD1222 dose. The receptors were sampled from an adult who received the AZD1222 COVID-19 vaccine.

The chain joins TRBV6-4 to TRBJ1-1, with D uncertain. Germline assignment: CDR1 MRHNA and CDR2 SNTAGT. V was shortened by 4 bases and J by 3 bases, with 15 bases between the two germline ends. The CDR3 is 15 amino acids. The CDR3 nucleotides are TGTGCCAGCAGTGCCGGGCGGGGTAGAGACACTGAAGCTTTCTTT. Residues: CASSAGRGRDTEAFF.

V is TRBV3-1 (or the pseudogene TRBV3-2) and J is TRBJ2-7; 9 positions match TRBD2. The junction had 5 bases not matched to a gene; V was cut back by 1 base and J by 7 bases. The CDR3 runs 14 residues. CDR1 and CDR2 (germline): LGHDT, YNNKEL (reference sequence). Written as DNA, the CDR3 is TGTGCCAGCAGCCAAGTAGCGGGAGAGAGGGAGCAGTACTTC. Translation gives CASSQVAGEREQYF.